This TCR beta chain was identified during a study of blood T cell repertoires in COVID-19. As for the study in general: T cells, B-cell-depleted T cells, or PBMCs supplied cDNA or gDNA.

The germline CDR1 and CDR2 sequences are ENHRY and SYGVKD. J lost 0 bases, V lost 2 bases, and 7 bases had no gene match. This CDR3 spans 16 amino acids. In the study's own analysis: Quantification of nucleated cells was approximated via reference gene primer amplification. The table came from immunoSEQ multiplex PCR; TCRdb's copy has only in-frame clones and leaves some out. V and J calls plus clone size are reproduced from that table; the DNA served to infer D and trimming. The sample consists of 250,000 to 300,000 clones, around 90% of them appearing once. The rearrangement links TRBV10-3 to TRBJ2-7; 7 bases agree with TRBD2. The source material was peripheral blood. The source is a woman aged 35 to 49 who had recovered from COVID-19. The CDR3 bases are TGTGCCATCAGTGAGGGACTAGTAGTCGGCTCCTACGAGCAGTACTTC. Protein sequence: CAISEGLVVGSYEQYF.